This entry lists 7 T cell receptor beta chains sequenced from one sample in a study of cytomegalovirus exposure and HLA in healthy donors. Amplification used 60 Vbeta primers and 13 Jbeta primers. The table came from immunoSEQ multiplex PCR; TCRdb's copy has only in-frame clones and leaves some out. The sample lists 150,000 to 200,000 clones, 72% occurring once. The sequenced sample consisted of PBMCs. Every receptor here comes from a human donor in good health.

This sequence joins TRBV9 and TRBJ1-1, with D unresolved. Trimming took 0 bases from V and 0 from J, leaving 9 bases between them. This CDR3 is built from 15 residues. The germline V gene has CDR1 SGDLS and CDR2 YYNGEE. As DNA, the CDR3 is TGTGCCAGCAGCGTAGGCGGGTCCATGAACACTGAAGCTTTCTTT. As protein: CASSVGGSMNTEAFF.

This clone has a handful of counts. The chain joins TRBV15 to TRBJ2-7; 10 nucleotides line up with TRBD1. Unmatched junction bases numbered 3, after V lost 5 bases and J lost 5 bases. The CDR3 has 13 residues. Germline CDR1 LNHNV, CDR2 YYDKDF (reference sequence). DNA for the CDR3: TGTGCCACCAGCGGGACAGGGGTGGACGAGCAGTACTTC. It specifies CATSGTGVDEQYF.

The CDR3 loop is CASSSRTGHQETQYF. The DNA for the CDR3 is TGTGCCAGCAGCTCCCGGACAGGCCACCAAGAGACCCAGTACTTC. This sequence joins TRBV11-3 and TRBJ2-5, with 7 bases that match TRBD1. V was pared by 4 bases and J by 0 bases, with 5 bases of the junction left unmatched. Germline CDR1 SGHNT, CDR2 YENEEA. There are 15 residues in the CDR3.

This chain uses TRBV7-9 with TRBJ1-4; TRBD1 matches at 7 bases. From germline, CDR1 is SEHNR and CDR2 FQNEAQ (reference sequence). CDR3 length equals 14 residues. V shed 3 bases, J shed 7 bases, and the junction held 5 bases outside the gene matches. The CDR3 here is CASSFTDRAEKLFF. DNA of the CDR3: TGTGCCAGCAGCTTTACTGACAGGGCTGAAAAACTGTTTTTT. Based on the CDR3 plus reference TRBV7-9 and TRBJ1-4, the full variable domain is DTGVSQNPRHKITKRGQNVTFRCDPISEHNRLYWYRQTLGQGPEFLTYFQNEAQLEKSRLLSDRFSAERPKGSFSTLEIQRTEQGDSAMYLCASSFTDRAEKLFFGSGTQLSVL.

This clone was seen more than once but under ten times. The CDR3 nucleotides are TGTGCCAGCAGTGAAGCAGTGCAGGGTGGGTCCGTGGCAGATACGCAGTATTTT. It encodes CASSEAVQGGSVADTQYF. The chain uses TRBV2 and TRBJ2-3, with a possible D match to TRBD1 (5 bases). In germline, CDR1 is SNHLY, CDR2 FYNNEI. This CDR3 is 18 amino acids long. V was clipped by 0 bases and J by 4 bases, with 20 bases between them.

The chain couples TRBV2 to TRBJ2-2; no definite D call. Per the germline V gene, CDR1 is SNHLY and CDR2 is FYNNEI. There are 13 residues in the CDR3. Trimming shortened V by 2 bases and J by 5 bases, and 6 bases separated the two germline ends. This CDR3 is CASSEWRTGELFF. DNA for the CDR3: TGTGCCAGCAGTGAATGGCGGACCGGGGAGCTGTTTTTT.

This clone was recorded once. This chain links TRBV11-2 with TRBJ2-7; D is uncertain. The CDR3 sequence is 14 residues long. Germline-derived CDR1 and CDR2 are SGHAT and FQNNGV. V was pared by 8 bases and J by 6 bases, with 20 bases between. The CDR3 nucleotides are TGTGCCAGCGGTGGTCCCCAGGAATTAAGCGAGCAGTACTTC. It is translated as CASGGPQELSEQYF.